These 15 T cell receptor beta chains originate from one sample sequenced in a study of PD-1 blockade in classical Hodgkin lymphoma. Every patient relapsed after autologous stem cell transplantation, and brentuximab vedotin exposure varied. Assay used: immunoSEQ multiplex PCR; TCRdb lists only in-frame clones, some missing. In the table there are 25,000 to 30,000 clones, approximately 81% of which are singletons. The specimen comprised peripheral blood mononuclear cells (PBMCs), sampled before the second cycle of nivolumab. The receptor set was obtained from a human donor with classical Hodgkin lymphoma.

This clone was detected only once. The chain uses TRBV9 and TRBJ2-2; D gene uncertain. Trimming took 4 bases from V and 6 from J, leaving 10 bases between them. Germline V gene data show CDR1 as SGDLS and CDR2 as YYNGEE. The length of the CDR3 is 13 residues. For the CDR3, the DNA is TGTGCCAGCAGCAATTACGCCTCCGGGGAGCTGTTTTTT. Translated, it gives CASSNYASGELFF.

This chain uses TRBV2 with TRBJ2-7; TRBD1 matches at 8 bases. The junction had 23 bases not matched to a gene; V was cut back by 4 bases and J by 0 bases. Germline V gives CDR1 SNHLY, CDR2 FYNNEI. CDR3 size: 21 residues. CDR3 bases: TGTGCCAGCAGTGGCTCCCCTAGGACAGGGAAGAATCCTATTAGCTCCTACGAGCAGTACTTC. It is translated as CASSGSPRTGKNPISSYEQYF. The variable domain in full, with the rest retrieved from reference TRBV2 and TRBJ2-7, is EPEVTQTPSHQVTQMGQEVILRCVPISNHLYFYWYRQILGQKVEFLVSFYNNEISEKSEIFDDQFSVERPDGSNFTLKIRSTKLEDSAMYFCASSGSPRTGKNPISSYEQYFGPGTRLTVT.

The rearrangement links TRBV2 to TRBJ1-5, with TRBD1 as a possible D gene (5 bases). CDR3 length: 13 amino acids. Germline CDR1 and CDR2: SNHLY and FYNNEI. Trimming took off 0 bases at V and 6 bases at J, with 6 bases between the two ends. CDR3 DNA: TGTGCCAGCAGTGAAGCCAGGGTTCAGCCCCAGCATTTT. Translation gives CASSEARVQPQHF. The variable domain in full, completed from reference TRBV2 and TRBJ1-5, reads EPEVTQTPSHQVTQMGQEVILRCVPISNHLYFYWYRQILGQKVEFLVSFYNNEISEKSEIFDDQFSVERPDGSNFTLKIRSTKLEDSAMYFCASSEARVQPQHFGDGTRLSIL.

The chain is built from TRBV27 and TRBJ2-3; TRBD1 aligns across 11 bases. Germline V CDR1 and CDR2: MNHEY, SMNVEV (reference sequence). V lost 5 bases and J lost 3; bases outside the gene matches: 7. The CDR3 is 16 residues long. CDR3 DNA sequence: TGTGCCAGCAGTCCCTGGACAGGGGGCCTAACAGATACGCAGTATTTT. It specifies CASSPWTGGLTDTQYF.

The chain links TRBV28 to TRBJ2-3; D unresolved. The V and J ends lost 11 bases and 2 bases respectively, with 17 bases between them. The germline V gene has CDR1 MDHEN and CDR2 SYDVKM. The CDR3 loop spans 14 amino acids. CDR3 amino acids: CACGVASFTDTQYF. In nucleotides, the CDR3 is TGTGCCTGTGGAGTAGCCTCTTTCACAGATACGCAGTATTTT.

The chain couples TRBV15 to TRBJ1-4; possible D gene TRBD1, 5 bases. Trimming shortened V by 3 bases and J by 7 bases, and 18 bases separated the two germline ends. The germline CDR1 and CDR2 sequences are LNHNV and YYDKDF (reference sequence). This CDR3 contains 16 residues. This CDR3 reads CATSRGTQAVGEKLFF. The CDR3 coding sequence is TGTGCCACCAGCAGGGGGACCCAGGCAGTGGGTGAAAAACTGTTTTTT. Supplemented by reference TRBV15 and TRBJ1-4, the full variable domain reads DAMVIQNPRYQVTQFGKPVTLSCSQTLNHNVMYWYQQKSSQAPKLLFHYYDKDFNNEADTPDNFQSRRPNTSFCFLDIRSPGLGDTAMYLCATSRGTQAVGEKLFFGSGTQLSVL.

The gene calls are TRBV11-3 and TRBJ2-7, with 7 bases fitting TRBD1. The junction had 6 bases not matched to a gene; V was cut back by 2 bases and J by 2 bases. CDR3 size: 15 residues. Per the germline V gene, CDR1 is SGHNT and CDR2 is YENEEA. The CDR3 sequence is CASSLHGTATYEQYF. The CDR3 DNA reads TGTGCCAGCAGCTTACACGGGACAGCCACCTACGAGCAGTACTTC.

The chain links TRBV6-1 to TRBJ2-7, with 7 positions matching TRBD1. Germline V gene lookup returns CDR1 MNHNS and CDR2 SASEGT. V lost 5 bases and J lost 3; bases outside the gene matches: 1. The CDR3 sequence is 12 residues long. As DNA, the CDR3 is TGTGCCAGCAGTCGGGACAGCTACGAGCAGTACTTC. Translated: CASSRDSYEQYF.

The rearrangement joins TRBV9 to TRBJ1-2; 9 bases fit TRBD1. CDR1 is SGDLS and CDR2 is YYNGEE in the germline V gene. The CDR3 is made up of 16 amino acids. J was trimmed by 3 bases and V by 4 bases; bases with no gene match: 10. The CDR3 region is CASSPNLRDRDYGYTF. CDR3 nucleotide sequence: TGTGCCAGCAGCCCTAACCTCCGGGACAGGGACTATGGCTACACCTTC. The variable domain in full, with the rest retrieved from reference TRBV9 and TRBJ1-2, is DSGVTQTPKHLITATGQRVTLRCSPRSGDLSVYWYQQSLDQGLQFLIQYYNGEERAKGNILERFSAQQFPDLHSELNLSSLELGDSALYFCASSPNLRDRDYGYTFGSGTRLTVV.

The chain combines TRBV28 with TRBJ1-2; tentative D call: TRBD1 (5 bases). This CDR3 spans 13 amino acids. V gave up 4 bases and J gave up 6 bases, with 12 bases separating them. Germline assignment: CDR1 MDHEN and CDR2 SYDVKM. CDR3 bases: TGTGCCAGCAGTTACGGGGGTGGGAATGGCTACACCTTC. It translates to CASSYGGGNGYTF.

V and J are TRBV7-9 and TRBJ1-1, with D perhaps matching TRBD1 (6 bases). Germline CDR1 SEHNR, CDR2 FQNEAQ (reference sequence). This CDR3 has 13 amino acids. The germline V and J ends were trimmed by 0 bases and 6 bases, with 8 bases remaining between them. The CDR3 DNA sequence: TGTGCCAGCAGCTTAGCGGGGGGCGCTGAAGCTTTCTTT. Its protein is CASSLAGGAEAFF.

The J gene is TRBJ2-1, the V gene TRBV11-1, with 7 bases aligning to TRBD2. Looked up from germline, CDR1 is SGHAT and CDR2 is FQDESV (reference sequence). This CDR3 region has 13 residues. J lost 6 bases, V lost 6 bases, and 5 bases had no gene match. The CDR3 nucleotides are TGTGCCAGCAGGTCGGGGGGTCCCAATGAGCAGTTCTTC. Translating gives CASRSGGPNEQFF.

CDR3 nucleotides: TGCAGCGTTGGTCAGACAACCCAAGAGACCCAGTACTTC. This encodes CSVGQTTQETQYF. V usage is TRBV29-1 and J usage is TRBJ2-5, with D uncertain. This CDR3 is built from 13 residues. Germline V gene data show CDR1 as SQVTM and CDR2 as ANQGSEA. The V and J ends lost 4 bases and 1 base respectively, with 10 bases between them.

The chain employs TRBV4-3 and TRBJ1-2; TRBD1 agrees at 9 bases. This CDR3 region has 16 residues. With V trimmed by 2 bases and J by 3 bases, 7 bases remained unmatched. In germline, CDR1 is LGHNA, CDR2 YSLEER. CDR3 amino acids: CASSQHAGQGHYGYTF. In DNA, the CDR3 is TGCGCCAGCAGCCAACATGCGGGACAGGGTCACTATGGCTACACCTTC.

This clone was recorded only once. The chain uses TRBV10-3 and TRBJ2-7; 13 nucleotides match TRBD2. Looked up from germline, CDR1 is ENHRY and CDR2 is SYGVKD. CDR3 length equals 16 residues. J was trimmed by 0 bases and V by 11 bases; bases with no gene match: 10. CDR3 loop: CASRPGTSGISYEQYF. CDR3 sequence (DNA): TGTGCCTCGAGACCCGGGACTAGCGGGATCTCCTACGAGCAGTACTTC.